This T cell receptor (beta chain) was captured in a study of graft-versus-host responses after intestinal transplantation. About the research overall: Among the recipients, transplants were multivisceral, liver-intestinal, or isolated intestinal. Recipients were all induced with anti-thymocyte globulin, then given tacrolimus and steroids for about three years.

Measured with immunoSEQ multiplex PCR; TCRdb has only the in-frame clones, and not every one. The sample yields 70,000 to 95,000 clones, 80% to 95% seen once. The V segment lost 0 bases and the J segment 2 bases; nucleotides outside the gene matches: 9. The CDR3 contains 17 residues. Germline CDR1 reads SGHTS; CDR2 reads YDEGEE. Notes on this clone: Its antigen remains unknown.

Here the sequenced sample was unstimulated CD8+ T cells sorted from spleen or lymph node cells, taken before transplant. The gene calls are TRBV5-8 and TRBJ2-3; 7 bases match TRBD1. The sequence was collected from a human donor who was the organ donor for an intestinal transplant. CDR3 nucleotides: TGTGCCAGCAGCTTGGGGGACAGCCCACACCACACAGATACGCAGTATTTT. Its translation is CASSLGDSPHHTDTQYF.